This T cell receptor (beta chain) derives from a study of blood T cell repertoires in COVID-19. J gave up 1 base and V 9 bases, and 2 bases lay outside the gene matches. Germline V gives CDR1 MDHEN, CDR2 SYDVKM. This CDR3 is built from 14 residues. Per the original data handling: Amplification with reference gene primers provided the estimates of nucleated cell counts. Produced via immunoSEQ multiplex PCR; TCRdb's table is partial and in-frame only. For V, J and clone size, that table is used; D and trimming come from the DNA. This repertoire shows some 77,000 clones, approximately 88% found once; its top ten account for roughly 8.5%.

This clonotype originated in a man under 40 with acute or convalescent COVID-19. The sequencing input was peripheral blood. The chain combines TRBV28 with TRBJ2-2; TRBD2 matches at 10 bases. The DNA for the CDR3 is TGTGCCAGTAGGACTAGCGGGAACACCGGGGAGCTGTTTTTT. Protein sequence: CASRTSGNTGELFF.